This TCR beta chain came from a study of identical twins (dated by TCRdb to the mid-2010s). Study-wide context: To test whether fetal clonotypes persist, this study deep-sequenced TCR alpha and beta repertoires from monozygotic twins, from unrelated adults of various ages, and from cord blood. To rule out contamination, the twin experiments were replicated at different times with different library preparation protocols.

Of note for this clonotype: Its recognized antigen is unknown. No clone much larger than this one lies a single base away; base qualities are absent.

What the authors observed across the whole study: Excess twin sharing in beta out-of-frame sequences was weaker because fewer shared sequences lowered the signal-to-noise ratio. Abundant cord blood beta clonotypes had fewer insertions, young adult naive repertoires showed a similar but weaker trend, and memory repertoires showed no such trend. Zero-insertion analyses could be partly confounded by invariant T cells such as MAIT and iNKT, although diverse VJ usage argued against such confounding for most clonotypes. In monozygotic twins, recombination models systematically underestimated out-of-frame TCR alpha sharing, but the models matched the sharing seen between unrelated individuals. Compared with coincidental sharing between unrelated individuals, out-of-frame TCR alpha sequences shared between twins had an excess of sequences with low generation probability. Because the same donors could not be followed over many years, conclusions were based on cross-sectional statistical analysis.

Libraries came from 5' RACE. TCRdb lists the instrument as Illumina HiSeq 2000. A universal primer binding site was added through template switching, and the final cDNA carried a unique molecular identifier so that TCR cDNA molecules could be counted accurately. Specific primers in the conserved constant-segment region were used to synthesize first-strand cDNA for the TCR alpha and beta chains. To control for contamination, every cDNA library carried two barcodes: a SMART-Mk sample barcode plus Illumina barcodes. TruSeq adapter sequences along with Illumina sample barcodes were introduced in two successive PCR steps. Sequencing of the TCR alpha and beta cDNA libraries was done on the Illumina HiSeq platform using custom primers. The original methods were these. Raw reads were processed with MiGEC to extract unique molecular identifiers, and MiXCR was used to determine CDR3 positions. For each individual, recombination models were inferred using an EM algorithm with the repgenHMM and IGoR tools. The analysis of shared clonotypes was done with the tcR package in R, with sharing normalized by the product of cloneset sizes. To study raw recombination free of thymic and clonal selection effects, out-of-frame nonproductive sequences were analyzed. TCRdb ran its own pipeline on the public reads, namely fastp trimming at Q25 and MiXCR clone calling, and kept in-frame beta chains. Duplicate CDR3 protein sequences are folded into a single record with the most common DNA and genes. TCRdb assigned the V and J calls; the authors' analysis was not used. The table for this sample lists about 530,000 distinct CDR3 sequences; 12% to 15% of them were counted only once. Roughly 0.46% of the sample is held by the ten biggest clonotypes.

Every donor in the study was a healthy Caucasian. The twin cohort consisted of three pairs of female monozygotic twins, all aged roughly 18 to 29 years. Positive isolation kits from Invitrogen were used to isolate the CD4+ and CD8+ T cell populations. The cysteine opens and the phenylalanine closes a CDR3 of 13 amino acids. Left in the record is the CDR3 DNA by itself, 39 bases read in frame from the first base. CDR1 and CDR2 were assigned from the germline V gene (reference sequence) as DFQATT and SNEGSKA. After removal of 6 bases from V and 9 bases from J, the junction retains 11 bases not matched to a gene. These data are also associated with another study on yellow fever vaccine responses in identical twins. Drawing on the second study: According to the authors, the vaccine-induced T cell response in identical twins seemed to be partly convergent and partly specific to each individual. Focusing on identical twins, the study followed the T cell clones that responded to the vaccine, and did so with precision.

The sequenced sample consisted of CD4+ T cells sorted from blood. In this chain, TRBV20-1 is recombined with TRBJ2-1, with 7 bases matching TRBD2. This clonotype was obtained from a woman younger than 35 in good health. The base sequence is TGCAGTGCCCCCAAGACTACGGGGGGTGAGCAGTTCTTC. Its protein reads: CSAPKTTGGEQFF.